Listed here are 22 T cell receptor beta chains from one sample, sequenced in a study of blood T cell repertoires in COVID-19. Sequenced by immunoSEQ multiplex PCR; TCRdb stores in-frame clones only, minus some. The data contain 250,000 to 350,000 clones, 90% of them singletons. Sequencing was carried out using peripheral blood. The receptors here all came from a young woman with COVID-19, enrolled during active disease.

The chain combines TRBV30 with TRBJ2-1; 9 bases are a match to TRBD1. CDR3 length: 12 amino acids. Looked up from germline, CDR1 is GTSNPN and CDR2 is SVGIG (reference sequence). Trimming removed 5 bases from V and 8 bases from J; junction bases left unmatched: 4. The CDR3 nucleotides are TGTGCCTGGCGGACAGGGGTTGATGAGCAGTTCTTC. This translates into CAWRTGVDEQFF.

This clone showed up just once. This rearrangement joins TRBV19 to TRBJ2-1; 10 nucleotides align to TRBD1. This CDR3 comprises 15 residues. The V gene end was trimmed by 7 bases and the J gene end by 2 bases; junction bases not matched to a gene: 5. Germline CDR1 LNHDA, CDR2 SQIVND (reference sequence). The CDR3 sequence is CASTPGQGTYNEQFF. CDR3 in DNA: TGTGCCAGTACTCCGGGACAGGGGACCTACAATGAGCAGTTCTTC. Full variable domain (remainder filled in from reference TRBV19 and TRBJ2-1): DGGITQSPKYLFRKEGQNVTLSCEQNLNHDAMYWYRQDPGQGLRLIYYSQIVNDFQKGDIAEGYSVSREKKESFPLTVTSAQKNPTAFYLCASTPGQGTYNEQFFGPGTRLTVL.

Only a few counts were recorded for this clone. This may come from a read error, since a much larger clone is one base off. This sequence joins TRBV5-4 and TRBJ1-1; no firm D call. The V and J ends lost 2 bases and 1 base respectively, with 3 bases between them. The CDR3 loop spans 12 amino acids. In germline, CDR1 is SGHNT, CDR2 YYREEE (reference sequence). CDR3 loop: CASSFGNTEAFF. The CDR3 nucleotides are TGTGCCAGCAGCTTCGGGAACACTGAAGCTTTCTTT. Based on the CDR3 plus reference TRBV5-4 and TRBJ1-1, the full variable domain is ETGVTQSPTHLIKTRGQQVTLRCSSQSGHNTVSWYQQALGQGPQFIFQYYREEENGRGNFPPRFSGLQFPNYSSELNVNALELDDSALYLCASSFGNTEAFFGQGTRLTVV.

The chain recombines TRBV27 with TRBJ1-1; possible D gene TRBD1, 6 bases. Germline V CDR1 and CDR2: MNHEY, SMNVEV (reference sequence). V lost 5 bases, J lost 1 base, and 20 bases lay in between. This CDR3 contains 17 residues. The CDR3: CASSIDGTLVTNTEAFF. The CDR3 DNA follows: TGTGCCAGCAGTATCGACGGGACACTCGTAACGAACACTGAAGCTTTCTTT.

V gene TRBV30 combines with J gene TRBJ2-3; 12 positions agree with TRBD2. V lost 4 bases, J lost 0 bases, and 5 bases stayed unmatched. Germline V gene sequence: CDR1 GTSNPN, CDR2 SVGIG (reference sequence). The CDR3 totals 16 residues. For the CDR3, the DNA is TGTGCCTGGACAGGACTAGCGGGGCCTAGCACAGATACGCAGTATTTT. It encodes CAWTGLAGPSTDTQYF. The full variable domain, its missing parts supplied by reference TRBV30 and TRBJ2-3, is SQTIHQWPATLVQPVGSPLSLECTVEGTSNPNLYWYRQAAGRGLQLLFYSVGIGQISSEVPQNLSASRPQDRQFILSSKKLLLSDSGFYLCAWTGLAGPSTDTQYFGPGTRLTVL.

Concerning this clone: Other DNA sequences of this sample code for an identical CDR3. V is TRBV28 and J is TRBJ1-2; maybe TRBD1 (5 bases). CDR3 length: 13 residues. Between the trimmed V and J ends, which lost 2 bases and 4 bases, there was a span of 8 bases. Germline loops: CDR1 MDHEN, CDR2 SYDVKM. The CDR3 nucleotides read TGTGCCAGCAGTTTAGACAGAGGCTATGGCTACACCTTC. Translated, it gives CASSLDRGYGYTF.

The V gene is TRBV2, the J gene TRBJ2-1; 8 bases map to TRBD1. Trimming took 6 bases from V and 0 from J; bases not matched to a gene: 4. This CDR3 has 15 residues. The germline V gene has CDR1 SNHLY and CDR2 FYNNEI. The CDR3: CASSKQGGSYNEQFF. In DNA form, the CDR3 reads TGTGCCAGCAGCAAACAGGGGGGCTCCTACAATGAGCAGTTCTTC.

This rearrangement joins TRBV5-1 to TRBJ1-3; D unclear. The V end lost 4 bases, the J end lost 0 bases, and 11 bases lay between the germline ends. CDR3 length equals 15 residues. The germline gives CDR1 SGHRS, CDR2 YFSETQ. CDR3 residues: CASSADGVSGNTIYF. Here the CDR3 DNA reads TGCGCCAGCAGCGCAGACGGGGTCTCTGGAAACACCATATATTTT.

A single count supports this clone. The V and J genes are TRBV19 and TRBJ1-4; D gene unclear. The CDR3 runs to 14 residues. Looked up from germline, CDR1 is LNHDA and CDR2 is SQIVND (reference sequence). V lost 1 base, J lost 8 bases, and 11 bases lay in between. The CDR3 loop is CASSIGVIQEKLFF. CDR3 DNA sequence: TGTGCCAGTAGTATAGGAGTGATACAGGAAAAACTGTTTTTT. Full variable domain (outside the CDR3, taken from reference TRBV19 and TRBJ1-4): DGGITQSPKYLFRKEGQNVTLSCEQNLNHDAMYWYRQDPGQGLRLIYYSQIVNDFQKGDIAEGYSVSREKKESFPLTVTSAQKNPTAFYLCASSIGVIQEKLFFGSGTQLSVL.

The V and J genes are TRBV2 and TRBJ2-1; tentatively, D is TRBD1 (5 bases). This CDR3 comprises 16 residues. V dropped 8 bases and J dropped 5 bases, with 22 bases sitting between them. In germline, CDR1 is SNHLY, CDR2 FYNNEI. This CDR3 reads CASLPSRAPRHNEQFF. CDR3 nucleotide sequence: TGTGCCAGCCTTCCCTCCAGGGCGCCTCGACACAATGAGCAGTTCTTC.

This rearrangement joins TRBV10-2 to TRBJ2-1; D not certain. From germline, CDR1 is WSHSY and CDR2 SAAADI. The V end was cut by 4 bases, the J end by 4 bases, with 2 bases between. This CDR3 has 11 amino acids. CDR3 nucleotides: TGCGCCAGCAGTGTATACAATGAGCAGTTCTTC. Its protein product is CASSVYNEQFF.

A remark on this clone: Other DNA sequences within the sample encode an identical CDR3. The chain links TRBV19 to TRBJ1-2; 8 bases line up with TRBD1. Germline V gives CDR1 LNHDA, CDR2 SQIVND (reference sequence). Trimming took 3 bases from V and 4 from J; bases not matched to a gene: 1. The CDR3 is 13 residues long. CDR3 in DNA: TGTGCCAGTAGTATCGGGACAGGCTATGGCTACACCTTC. The encoded protein is CASSIGTGYGYTF.

The table lists this clone with a count of one. This chain joins TRBV7-6 and TRBJ2-5, with 11 bases that match TRBD1. Germline V CDR1 and CDR2: SGHVS, FNYEAQ. V lost 5 bases and J lost 3; bases outside the gene matches: 5. The CDR3 extends over 15 amino acids. The chain's CDR3 is CASSVPGQGEETQYF. The CDR3 DNA reads as TGTGCCAGCAGCGTACCGGGACAGGGGGAAGAGACCCAGTACTTC.

The chain couples TRBV6-4 to TRBJ2-2; 8 bases fit TRBD1. The junction had 5 bases not matched to a gene; V was cut back by 5 bases and J by 6 bases. Germline V lookup: CDR1 MRHNA, CDR2 SNTAGT. The CDR3 loop spans 14 amino acids. CDR3: CASSPRTGSGELFF. The CDR3 DNA sequence: TGTGCCAGCAGTCCAAGGACAGGGTCCGGGGAGCTGTTTTTT.

This chain connects TRBV25-1 to TRBJ1-4, with 7 bases lining up with TRBD1. Trimming at V came to 4 bases and at J to 5 bases, leaving 4 bases not matched to a gene. This CDR3 is 14 amino acids long. The germline V gene has CDR1 MGHDK and CDR2 SYGVNS. In nucleotides, the CDR3 is TGTGCCAGCAGTGCACCGACAGGGAATGAAAAACTGTTTTTT. Amino acids: CASSAPTGNEKLFF.

The rearrangement uses TRBV19 and TRBJ1-5; weak D call: TRBD1 (6 bases). V shed 3 bases and J shed 7 bases, with 13 bases lying between them. Germline V lookup: CDR1 LNHDA, CDR2 SQIVND (reference sequence). The CDR3 contains 14 residues. CDR3 region: CASSMGAPPQPQHF. CDR3 nucleotide sequence: TGTGCCAGTAGTATGGGGGCCCCACCCCAGCCCCAGCATTTT.

This clone was seen a few times. This chain uses TRBV30 with TRBJ1-4; 8 nucleotides line up with TRBD1. This CDR3 is built from 15 residues. Trimming removed 4 bases from V and 0 bases from J; junction bases left unmatched: 4. Germline assignment: CDR1 GTSNPN and CDR2 SVGIG (reference sequence). The CDR3 DNA follows: TGTGCCTGGAAGCGACAGGGGCCAACTAATGAAAAACTGTTTTTT. It specifies CAWKRQGPTNEKLFF. Drawing the rest from reference TRBV30 and TRBJ1-4, the complete variable domain is SQTIHQWPATLVQPVGSPLSLECTVEGTSNPNLYWYRQAAGRGLQLLFYSVGIGQISSEVPQNLSASRPQDRQFILSSKKLLLSDSGFYLCAWKRQGPTNEKLFFGSGTQLSVL.

J is TRBJ1-1 and V is TRBV12-3 or TRBV12-4; a weak D match, TRBD1 (6 bases). The CDR3 is made up of 12 amino acids. V lost 6 bases, J lost 7 bases, and 12 bases lay in between. CDR3 in DNA: TGTGCCAGCAGGCGGGGGCCCAATGAAGCTTTCTTT. Protein product: CASRRGPNEAFF.

The chain uses TRBV5-1 and TRBJ1-1; 7 nucleotides match TRBD1. Germline values: CDR1 SGHRS, CDR2 YFSETQ. There are 16 residues in the CDR3. J was trimmed by 5 bases and V by 4 bases; bases with no gene match: 14. Here the CDR3 DNA reads TGCGCCAGCAGCGAGGGGGTGGCAGGGGGAAAAACTGAAGCTTTCTTT. Amino acid sequence: CASSEGVAGGKTEAFF.

The V gene is TRBV5-1, the J gene TRBJ2-2; D perhaps matches TRBD1 (6 bases). Per the germline V gene, CDR1 is SGHRS and CDR2 is YFSETQ. The CDR3 consists of 14 residues. Trimming took 6 bases from V and 1 from J, leaving 10 bases between them. CDR3 DNA: TGCGCCAGCAACGTGGGACAGAACACCGGGGAGCTGTTTTTT. Encoded protein: CASNVGQNTGELFF.

This CDR3 reads CASSIVGDTEAFF. CDR3 nucleotides: TGTGCCAGTAGTATAGTAGGGGACACTGAAGCTTTCTTT. The genes are TRBV19 and TRBJ1-1; D might be TRBD1 (5 bases). Trimming removed 1 base at V and 3 bases at J, with 6 bases between. The CDR3 has 13 residues. Germline V gives CDR1 LNHDA, CDR2 SQIVND (reference sequence).

V usage is TRBV2 and J usage is TRBJ1-3; 12 positions match TRBD1. With 6 bases clipped from V and 9 bases from J, the junction kept 9 bases outside the gene matches. Germline V gene sequence: CDR1 SNHLY, CDR2 FYNNEI. The CDR3 is 15 residues long. The CDR3, as DNA: TGTGCCAGCAGCGAGTCGGGACAGGGGGCTGGCACCATATATTTT. Its protein product is CASSESGQGAGTIYF. The variable domain in full, with the rest retrieved from reference TRBV2 and TRBJ1-3, is EPEVTQTPSHQVTQMGQEVILRCVPISNHLYFYWYRQILGQKVEFLVSFYNNEISEKSEIFDDQFSVERPDGSNFTLKIRSTKLEDSAMYFCASSESGQGAGTIYFGEGSWLTVV.